This TCR beta chain was captured in a study of OX40 agonist ivuxolimab in advanced cancers. Produced via immunoSEQ multiplex PCR; TCRdb's table is partial and in-frame only. The profile shows about 68,000 clones, more than 75% of them singletons. Trimming removed 1 base at V and 4 bases at J, with 13 bases between. This CDR3 region has 15 residues. Germline CDR1 and CDR2: MNHNS and SASEGT. The cohort excluded patients with autoimmune disease history or systemic immunosuppression. The sequence was collected from an adult with an advanced solid tumor such as melanoma, head and neck, liver or kidney cancer. This chain uses TRBV6-1 with TRBJ1-2; unclear D gene. The sequencing used CD4+ or CD8+ T cells sorted from blood, collected in a trial of the OX40 agonist ivuxolimab. The CDR3 loop reads CASSEVLRSIYGYTF. Here the CDR3 DNA reads TGTGCCAGCAGTGAAGTCCTCAGATCAATCTATGGCTACACCTTC.